The clone carrying this T cell receptor beta chain has just one count. Its antigen is undetermined. Germline CDR1 and CDR2: SGHRS and YFSETQ. Losses at the gene ends were 7 bases for V and 0 bases for J; bases not matched to a gene: 3. The CDR3 totals 13 residues. PCR involved 60 Vbeta and 13 Jbeta primers. Sequencing used immunoSEQ multiplex PCR; TCRdb keeps in-frame clones, though not all of them. The data show some 100,000 clones, with around three quarters seen just once and about 4.3% held by the top ten. This specimen belongs to a study of cytomegalovirus exposure and HLA in healthy donors. Study-wide results and limits: TCR beta V- and J-gene trimming was later associated with a missense DCLRE1C variant. CMV antigen specificity of a few CMV-associated chains was confirmed in vitro.

The source of this sequence is a middle-aged man in good health and CMV-seronegative. The source material was PBMCs. The chain has TRBV5-1 and TRBJ2-7, with 8 bases that match TRBD1. CDR3 residues: CASGTGGSYEQYF. The CDR3 DNA reads as TGCGCCAGCGGCACAGGGGGCTCCTACGAGCAGTACTTC.